This TCR beta chain was identified in a study of blood T cell repertoires in COVID-19 (dated by TCRdb to 2018 to 2021). A note on the overall study: The collaborator samples originated in the United States, Italy and Spain and spanned the acute and convalescent phases of COVID-19. A freely available public database, intended as a resource for researchers studying the immune response to SARS-CoV-2, is where the repertoires were released. Where available, HLA class I and class II types were taken from metadata supplied by the sample provider and were not determined by assay-based typing. Deeply sampled blood TCRbeta repertoires from subjects exposed to, actively infected with, or recovered from COVID-19 were included in the dataset. The material from the prospective study consisted of cDNA or gDNA derived from T cells, B-cell-depleted T cells, or PBMCs. A de-identified subject ID, COVID-19 status, age in years and sex were almost always included in the sample metadata. Samples came from the ongoing ImmuneRACE study (first 160 participants) plus 1,254 subjects from 6 global collaborators.

Summary of the overall study and its limitations: The quantity of clinical and demographic metadata differed by source and by participant and was supplied without curation.

Of note for this clone: No antigen is known for it. Base qualities are missing; no much larger clone stands one base away.

TCRbeta CDR3 regions were amplified from genomic DNA using the immunoSEQ Assay, a bias-controlled multiplex PCR. On the authors' methods: The number of nucleated cells in each sample was estimated by amplification of reference gene primers within the assay. Sequence reads were collapsed and filtered to measure the absolute abundance of every unique TCRbeta CDR3 rearrangement. For each sample, productive Simpson clonality was calculated as the square root of Simpson's diversity index over productive rearrangements. In its TCRdb copy, this immuneACCESS table keeps in-frame sequences only and misses some clones. Where compared with another copy, unresolved V genes explain less than half of these, and the others have no known cause. The V and J calls and clone size are taken from that table; D and trimming were inferred from the DNA. Across this sample there are roughly 52,000 clones, with more than 70% seen only once. The top ten clones comprise about 5.2% of the sample.

Collaborating institutions collected whole blood in K2EDTA tubes following their own protocols. For TCRbeta analysis, collaborators shipped samples as frozen whole blood, isolated PBMCs, or DNA extracted from either of those sample types. The sample comprised peripheral blood. The TCR comes from a human donor in a cohort sampled during active COVID-19.

The nucleotide sequence is TGTGCCAGCTCGCCCTTGGAGACTAGCGGGGGCCTCAATGAGCAGTTCTTC. This yields the protein CASSPLETSGGLNEQFF. The chain employs TRBV18 and TRBJ2-1, and 12 junctional nucleotides match TRBD2. The CDR3 has 17 amino acids, counting the end cysteine and phenylalanine. Kept here is only the CDR3 DNA, which spans 51 bases and is read in frame from base 1. CDR1 and CDR2 were assigned from the germline V gene as KGHSH and LQKENI. The germline V and J ends show losses of 6 bases and 6 bases respectively, and no gene match explains 12 bases of the junction.